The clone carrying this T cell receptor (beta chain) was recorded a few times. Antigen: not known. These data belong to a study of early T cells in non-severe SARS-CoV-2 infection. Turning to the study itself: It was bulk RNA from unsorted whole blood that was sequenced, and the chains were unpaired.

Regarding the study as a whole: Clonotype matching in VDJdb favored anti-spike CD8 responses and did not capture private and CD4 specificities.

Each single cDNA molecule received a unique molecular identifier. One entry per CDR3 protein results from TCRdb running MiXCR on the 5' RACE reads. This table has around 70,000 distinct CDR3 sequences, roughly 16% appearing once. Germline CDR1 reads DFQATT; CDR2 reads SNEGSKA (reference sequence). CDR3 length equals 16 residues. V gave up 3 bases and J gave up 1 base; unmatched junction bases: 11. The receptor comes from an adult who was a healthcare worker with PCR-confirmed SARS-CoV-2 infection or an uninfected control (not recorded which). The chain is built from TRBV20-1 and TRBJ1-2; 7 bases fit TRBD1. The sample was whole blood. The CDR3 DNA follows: TGCAGTGCTAGTCGAGGGGGCATCCCTGATAACTATGGCTACACCTTC. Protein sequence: CSASRGGIPDNYGYTF.